Listed below are T cell receptor beta chains from one sample, sequenced in a study of cytomegalovirus exposure and HLA in healthy donors. TCRdb keeps only in-frame clones here, not all; method: immunoSEQ multiplex PCR. This table lists 100,000 or so clones. The sample was PBMCs. The receptor source for this set is a man aged 50-59 years in good health and CMV-seronegative. Each CDR3 is given with its conserved first and last residue. A D gene is named only where the DNA matches it firmly.

d_gene: -
j_gene: TRBJ1-2
v_gene: TRBV2
CDR3aa: CASREGRGWFDGYTF
CDR3nt: TGTGCCAGCAGAGAAGGGAGAGGGTGGTTCGATGGCTACACCTTC

d_gene: TRBD1
j_gene: TRBJ2-1
v_gene: TRBV19
CDR3aa: CASSTRVRQGGNEQFF
CDR3nt: TGTGCCAGTAGTACCCGGGTTCGACAGGGGGGCAATGAGCAGTTCTTC

d_gene: -
j_gene: TRBJ1-2
v_gene: TRBV19
CDR3aa: CASSGSDAYGYTF
CDR3nt: TGTGCCAGTAGCGGCAGCGATGCCTATGGCTACACCTTC

d_gene: TRBD1
j_gene: TRBJ1-1
v_gene: TRBV4-2
CDR3aa: CASSQARTGDNTEAFF
CDR3nt: TGTGCCAGCAGCCAAGCCCGGACAGGGGATAACACTGAAGCTTTCTTT

d_gene: -
j_gene: TRBJ1-5
v_gene: TRBV27
CDR3aa: CASSYRDQPQHF
CDR3nt: TGTGCCAGCAGTTACCGGGATCAGCCCCAGCATTTT

d_gene: TRBD1
j_gene: TRBJ2-7
v_gene: TRBV7-7
CDR3aa: CASSDRDSNEQYF
CDR3nt: TGTGCTAGCAGCGACCGGGACAGTAACGAGCAGTACTTC

d_gene: -
j_gene: TRBJ2-7
v_gene: TRBV5-1
CDR3aa: CASSPWTISYEQYF
CDR3nt: TGCGCCAGCAGCCCCTGGACAATCTCCTACGAGCAGTACTTC

d_gene: TRBD2
j_gene: TRBJ2-7
v_gene: TRBV13
CDR3aa: CASSPRIAGFGTIDYEQYF
CDR3nt: TGTGCCAGCAGCCCAAGAATCGCAGGTTTCGGGACTATTGATTACGAGCAGTACTTC

d_gene: -
j_gene: TRBJ1-2
v_gene: TRBV29-1
CDR3aa: CSVDWQDYGYTF
CDR3nt: TGCAGCGTTGATTGGCAAGACTATGGCTACACCTTC

d_gene: -
j_gene: TRBJ1-1
v_gene: TRBV10-3
CDR3aa: CAISEYLQMNTEAFF
CDR3nt: TGTGCCATCAGTGAGTATTTACAGATGAACACTGAAGCTTTCTTT

d_gene: -
j_gene: TRBJ2-7
v_gene: TRBV11-2
CDR3aa: CASSLDNGHSSYEQYF
CDR3nt: TGTGCCAGCAGCTTAGACAATGGACACAGCTCCTACGAGCAGTACTTC

d_gene: TRBD1
j_gene: TRBJ1-2
v_gene: TRBV7-9
CDR3aa: CASSFPAGGVGGYTF
CDR3nt: TGTGCCAGCAGCTTTCCGGCAGGGGGCGTTGGGGGCTACACCTTC

d_gene: TRBD1
j_gene: TRBJ1-1
v_gene: TRBV25-1
CDR3aa: CASSESRGMAFF
CDR3nt: TGTGCCAGCAGTGAATCCAGGGGGATGGCTTTCTTT

d_gene: -
j_gene: TRBJ1-2
v_gene: TRBV7-9
CDR3aa: CASKQGWDGYTF
CDR3nt: TGTGCCAGCAAACAGGGTTGGGATGGCTACACCTTC

d_gene: -
j_gene: TRBJ2-7
v_gene: TRBV4-1
CDR3aa: CASSQDLAGQLVF
CDR3nt: TGCGCCAGCAGCCAAGATTTGGCAGGACAGTTAGTTTTC

d_gene: -
j_gene: TRBJ1-1
v_gene: TRBV4-1
CDR3aa: CASSQGTGPNTEAFF
CDR3nt: TGCGCCAGCAGCCAAGGTACAGGGCCGAACACTGAAGCTTTCTTT

d_gene: -
j_gene: TRBJ2-1
v_gene: TRBV5-5
CDR3aa: CASSRLGVSSYNEQFF
CDR3nt: TGTGCCAGCAGCCGCCTAGGGGTTAGCTCCTACAATGAGCAGTTCTTC